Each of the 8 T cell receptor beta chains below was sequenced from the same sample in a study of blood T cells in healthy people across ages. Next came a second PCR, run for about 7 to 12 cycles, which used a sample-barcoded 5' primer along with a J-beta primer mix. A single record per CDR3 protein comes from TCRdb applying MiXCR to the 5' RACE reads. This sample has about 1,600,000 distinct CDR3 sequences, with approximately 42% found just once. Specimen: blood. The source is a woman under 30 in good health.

The DNA for the CDR3 is TGTGCCACCAGTGATTTAGGTGGGACTAGCGTGCCCAATGAGCAGTTCTTC. It yields the protein CATSDLGGTSVPNEQFF. The chain carries TRBV24-1 and TRBJ2-1; 10 bases match TRBD2. Germline V gives CDR1 KGHDR, CDR2 SFDVKD. The CDR3 is 17 amino acids. The V segment lost 1 base and the J segment 6 bases; nucleotides outside the gene matches: 8.

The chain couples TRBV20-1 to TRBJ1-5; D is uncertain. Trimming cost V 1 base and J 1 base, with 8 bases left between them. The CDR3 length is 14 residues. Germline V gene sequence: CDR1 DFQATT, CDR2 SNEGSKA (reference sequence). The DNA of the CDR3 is TGCAGTGCTAGAGCGGGAGGGAGCAATCAGCCCCAGCATTTT. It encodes CSARAGGSNQPQHF.

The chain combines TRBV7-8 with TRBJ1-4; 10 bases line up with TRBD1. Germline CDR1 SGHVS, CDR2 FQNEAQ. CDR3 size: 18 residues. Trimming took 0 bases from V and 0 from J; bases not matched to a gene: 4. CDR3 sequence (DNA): TGTGCCAGCAGCTTAGCGGAGGGGACAGGGGCAACTAATGAAAAACTGTTTTTT. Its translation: CASSLAEGTGATNEKLFF. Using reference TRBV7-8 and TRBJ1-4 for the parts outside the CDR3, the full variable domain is GAGVSQSPRYKVAKRGQDVALRCDPISGHVSLFWYQQALGQGPEFLTYFQNEAQLDKSGLPSDRFFAERPEGSVSTLKIQRTQQEDSAVYLCASSLAEGTGATNEKLFFGSGTQLSVL.

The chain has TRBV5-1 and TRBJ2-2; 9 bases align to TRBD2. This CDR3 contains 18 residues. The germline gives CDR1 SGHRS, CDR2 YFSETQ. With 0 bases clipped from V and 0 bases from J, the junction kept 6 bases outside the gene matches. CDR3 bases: TGCGCCAGCAGCTTGGCGGTGACTAGCGGACCGAACACCGGGGAGCTGTTTTTT. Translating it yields CASSLAVTSGPNTGELFF.

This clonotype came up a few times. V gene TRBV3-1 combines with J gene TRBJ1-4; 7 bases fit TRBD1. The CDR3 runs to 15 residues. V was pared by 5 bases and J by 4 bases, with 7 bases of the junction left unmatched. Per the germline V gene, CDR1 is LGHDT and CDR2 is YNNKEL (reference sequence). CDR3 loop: CASSEHGTDNEKLFF. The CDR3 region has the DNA TGTGCCAGCAGCGAACACGGGACAGATAATGAAAAACTGTTTTTT. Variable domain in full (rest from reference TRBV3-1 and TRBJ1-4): DTAVSQTPKYLVTQMGNDKSIKCEQNLGHDTMYWYKQDSKKFLKIMFSYNNKELIINETVPNRFSPKSPDKAHLNLHINSLELGDSAVYFCASSEHGTDNEKLFFGSGTQLSVL.

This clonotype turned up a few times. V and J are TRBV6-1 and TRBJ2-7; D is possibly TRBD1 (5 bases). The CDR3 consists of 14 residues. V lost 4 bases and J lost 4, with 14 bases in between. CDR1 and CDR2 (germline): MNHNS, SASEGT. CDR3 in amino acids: CASSVGQPPYEQYF. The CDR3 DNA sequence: TGTGCCAGCAGTGTCGGACAACCACCATACGAGCAGTACTTC.

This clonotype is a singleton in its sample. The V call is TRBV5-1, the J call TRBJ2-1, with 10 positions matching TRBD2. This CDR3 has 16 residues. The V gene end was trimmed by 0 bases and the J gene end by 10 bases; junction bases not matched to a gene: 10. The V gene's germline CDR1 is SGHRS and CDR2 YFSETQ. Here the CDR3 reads CASSLGKTSGMHEQFF. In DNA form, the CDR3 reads TGCGCCAGCAGCTTGGGCAAAACTAGCGGGATGCACGAGCAGTTCTTC.

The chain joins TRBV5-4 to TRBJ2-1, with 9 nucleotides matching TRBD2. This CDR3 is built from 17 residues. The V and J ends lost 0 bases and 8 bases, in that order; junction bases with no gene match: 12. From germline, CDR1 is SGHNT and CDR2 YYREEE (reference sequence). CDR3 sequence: CASSLAVAAGGRDEQFF. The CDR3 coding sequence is TGTGCCAGCAGCTTGGCTGTTGCAGCGGGAGGTCGGGATGAGCAGTTCTTC.